The clone carrying this T cell receptor (beta chain) turned up a few times. The data were taken from a study of T cell repertoires in cytomegalovirus infection. TCRdb re-analysed the reads in MiXCR, keeping a single row per CDR3 protein. The data show roughly 310,000 distinct CDR3 sequences, with roughly 16% seen just once and about 12% held by the top ten. The CDR3 covers 16 residues. Deletions cut 7 bases from V and 3 bases from J, with 22 bases between. From germline, CDR1 is DFQATT and CDR2 SNEGSKA (reference sequence). Sequences were obtained from PBMCs. This receptor was taken from a human donor in good health (CMV status not recorded). Some clones in this sample may be carry-over from other donors' samples. The chain has TRBV20-1 and TRBJ1-5; D possibly corresponds to TRBD1 (6 bases). This CDR3 reads CSVQRSDQGYNQPQHF. The CDR3 nucleotides are TGCAGTGTTCAAAGATCGGATCAGGGGTACAATCAGCCCCAGCATTTT.